This T cell receptor beta chain was sequenced during a study of blood T cell repertoires in COVID-19. Study overall: The samples span acute and convalescent COVID-19 from the United States, Italy and Spain. In each case, the material was cDNA or gDNA derived from T cells, B-cell-depleted T cells, or PBMCs.

CDR1 MRHNA and CDR2 SNTAGT come from the germline V gene. V lost 0 bases and J lost 9; bases outside the gene matches: 11. The CDR3 is 16 amino acids. In the original processing: Reference gene primer amplification in the assay estimated nucleated cell counts. Repertoires were generated with immunoSEQ multiplex PCR, while TCRdb's copy carries only in-frame clones and drops some. V and J calls and clone size are as listed in that table; D and trimming were resolved from the DNA. The sample consists of hundreds of thousands of clones, approximately 89% of them appearing once. The rearrangement joins TRBV6-4 to TRBJ2-1, with 7 bases matching TRBD2. Sequenced sample: PBMCs or T cells enriched from blood (not recorded which). The TCR was taken from a man aged 35 to 55 in a cohort exposed to, infected with or recovered from COVID-19 (not recorded which). The CDR3 reads CASSDSFSGETTEQFF. The CDR3 nucleotides are TGTGCCAGCAGTGACTCATTCAGCGGGGAGACAACTGAGCAGTTCTTC.